This T cell receptor beta chain originates from a study of blood T cell repertoires in COVID-19. Study-level information: COVID-19 samples, acute and convalescent, were from the United States, Italy and Spain. The analysed material was cDNA or gDNA that came from T cells, B-cell-depleted T cells, or PBMCs.

In the study's own analysis: Estimation of nucleated cell counts relied on the amplification of reference gene primers. Produced via immunoSEQ multiplex PCR; TCRdb's table is partial and in-frame only. The D gene and trimming were derived from the DNA, and the V and J assignments and clone size from that table. The sample includes about 92,000 clones, roughly 80% of them seen just once. Trimming took 5 bases from V and 4 from J, leaving 11 bases between them. The CDR3 consists of 13 residues. Germline CDR1 is MNHEY and CDR2 is SVGEGT. This clone has a handful of counts. Sample: peripheral blood. J is TRBJ1-2 and V is TRBV6-2 or TRBV6-3, with D unclear. The TCR comes from a woman of 80 years or more with active or convalescent COVID-19. DNA for the CDR3: TGTGCCAGCAGTACCGACACGGTCTATGGCTACACCTTC. This translates into CASSTDTVYGYTF.